The T cell receptor beta chain described here comes from a study of cytomegalovirus exposure and HLA in healthy donors. Across the study: Inside one of the first data releases sat around 80 million unique TCRs taken from HLA-typed donors.

Study-level results: Researchers reported from a later analysis that most CMV-associated TCR beta chains appeared HLA-restricted. TCR beta chains numbering under 200 were designated cytomegalovirus-associated.

Only a few counts were recorded for this clone. Its antigen is unknown. Nominal health characterized the donors when sampled, though unrecorded immune exposures were likely. PCR primers comprised 60 Vbeta and 13 Jbeta primers. Only in-frame clones appear in the TCRdb table, and some are missing; sequencing was by immunoSEQ multiplex PCR. The table shows about 41,000 clones, with approximately 81% occurring only once. The sample was PBMCs. The sequence derives from a man aged 45-60 years in good health and CMV-seronegative.

The CDR3 loop reads CASSDDRDYYNEQFF. CDR3 bases: TGCGCCAGCAGCGATGACAGGGATTATTACAATGAGCAGTTCTTC. V and J are TRBV10-2 and TRBJ2-1, with 7 positions matching TRBD1. V was clipped by 6 bases and J by 4 bases; unmatched bases: 9. Germline loops: CDR1 WSHSY, CDR2 SAAADI. This CDR3 spans 15 amino acids.